The 27 T cell receptor beta chains listed next were all sequenced from one sample in a study of T-cell memory formation after mild COVID-19. Each CDR3 protein gets one entry after TCRdb re-called the 5' RACE reads with MiXCR. The sample includes about 170,000 distinct CDR3 sequences, 13% of them seen just once. The sequenced material came from PBMCs or a T cell subset sorted from them (not recorded which). The receptor set was obtained from a man aged 18 to 30 who had mild COVID-19 (a few samples of this study predate the infection). Cell type and time point are not known.

This chain links TRBV2 with TRBJ2-2; 8 bases align to TRBD1. This CDR3 comprises 15 residues. The ends lost 1 base at V and 8 bases at J; junction bases unmatched: 6. Germline V gene lookup returns CDR1 SNHLY and CDR2 FYNNEI. CDR3 residues: CASSEVQGARGELFF. The CDR3 nucleotides read TGTGCCAGCAGTGAAGTTCAGGGGGCTAGAGGGGAGCTGTTTTTT.

This clonotype has only a few counts. The rearrangement uses TRBV7-3 and TRBJ2-1, with 12 bases that match TRBD2. This CDR3 is built from 16 residues. Germline lookup yields CDR1 SGHTA and CDR2 FQGTGA. V was pared by 1 base and J by 7 bases, with 5 bases of the junction left unmatched. The CDR3 protein is CASSLRSGLAGNEQFF. The DNA for the CDR3 is TGTGCCAGCAGCTTAAGATCCGGACTAGCGGGAAATGAGCAGTTCTTC.

This sequence joins TRBV28 and TRBJ1-1; D gene ambiguous. Trimming stripped 3 bases from V and 6 bases from J, with 5 bases between. The CDR3 is 11 residues long. Germline CDR1 is MDHEN and CDR2 is SYDVKM. CDR3 DNA: TGTGCCAGCAGTTTTTACCCTGAAGCTTTCTTT. It encodes CASSFYPEAFF. Supplemented by reference TRBV28 and TRBJ1-1, the full variable domain reads DVKVTQSSRYLVKRTGEKVFLECVQDMDHENMFWYRQDPGLGLRLIYFSYDVKMKEKGDIPEGYSVSREKKERFSLILESASTNQTSMYLCASSFYPEAFFGQGTRLTVV.

The rearrangement joins TRBV12-3 or TRBV12-4 to TRBJ2-1; D is possibly TRBD1 or TRBD2 (5 bases each). CDR3 length: 14 amino acids. Trimming shortened V by 6 bases and J by 9 bases, and 18 bases separated the two germline ends. This CDR3 is CASRTGLESGEQFF. The CDR3, as DNA: TGTGCCAGCAGGACGGGGCTGGAATCGGGTGAGCAGTTCTTC.

V gene TRBV7-2 combines with J gene TRBJ2-3; TRBD2 aligns across 12 bases. CDR3 length: 15 residues. Losses at the gene ends were 8 bases for V and 2 bases for J; bases not matched to a gene: 5. The V gene's germline CDR1 is SGHTA and CDR2 FQGNSA. The CDR3 loop reads CASELAGGSTDTQYF. CDR3 bases: TGTGCCAGCGAACTAGCGGGGGGCTCCACAGATACGCAGTATTTT.

The chain links TRBV16 to TRBJ2-1, with TRBD2 matching 9 bases. There are 14 residues in the CDR3. Trimming removed 3 bases from V and 5 bases from J; junction bases left unmatched: 2. In germline, CDR1 is KGHSY, CDR2 FQNENV. The CDR3 DNA reads as TGTGCCAGCAGCCATCGCGGGGGGGACAATGAGCAGTTCTTC. It translates to CASSHRGGDNEQFF. The whole variable domain, remainder taken from reference TRBV16 and TRBJ2-1, is GEEVAQTPKHLVRGEGQKAKLYCAPIKGHSYVFWYQQVLKNEFKFLISFQNENVFDETGMPKERFSAKCLPNSPCSLEIQATKLEDSAVYFCASSHRGGDNEQFFGPGTRLTVL.

The sample holds a few counts of this clonotype. This chain uses TRBV11-2 with TRBJ2-1; a possible D gene is TRBD2 (5 bases). Germline assignment: CDR1 SGHAT and CDR2 FQNNGV. The CDR3 runs to 15 residues. The V gene lost 0 bases and the J gene lost 8 bases, with 14 bases spanning the gap. The CDR3 sequence: CASSLDRLAGHEQFF. The CDR3 DNA follows: TGTGCCAGCAGCTTAGATCGGCTAGCTGGGCATGAGCAGTTCTTC.

The sample holds a few counts of this clonotype. The chain carries TRBV5-1 and TRBJ1-2, with a tentative D call TRBD1 (6 bases). CDR3 size: 14 residues. Germline V gene sequence: CDR1 SGHRS, CDR2 YFSETQ. V lost 0 bases to trimming and J lost 7 bases, with 13 bases between them. The CDR3 DNA reads as TGCGCCAGCAGCTTGGACAGGGCCCTCGGTGGCTACACCTTC. It is translated as CASSLDRALGGYTF.

This clonotype has more than one count but fewer than ten. The V and J genes are TRBV21-1 and TRBJ1-2; the D segment call TRBD1 is taken from the table without a DNA check. TRBV21-1 is noted as a pseudogene. CDR3 length equals 14 residues. The CDR3 loop reads CASSKLRDNYGYTF. The DNA of the CDR3 is TGTGCCAGCAGCAAATTAAGGGACAACTATGGCTACACCTTC.

This clonotype occurred many times. The chain is built from TRBV4-3 and TRBJ2-3, with no clear D. Trimming took 1 base from V and 1 from J, leaving 12 bases between them. This CDR3 spans 16 amino acids. The germline gives CDR1 LGHNA, CDR2 YSLEER. CDR3 sequence reads: CASSQVLLEGTDTQYF. CDR3 coding DNA: TGCGCCAGCAGCCAAGTGCTCCTAGAGGGCACAGATACGCAGTATTTT.

In this sample, this clonotype turned up many times. The chain links TRBV5-6 to TRBJ2-3; D perhaps matches TRBD2 (6 bases). The V and J ends lost 0 bases and 7 bases respectively, with 12 bases between them. The V gene's germline CDR1 is SGHDT and CDR2 YYEEEE. This CDR3 spans 14 amino acids. CDR3: CASSLVSGDYTQYF. CDR3 DNA sequence: TGTGCCAGCAGCTTGGTTTCGGGGGATTATACGCAGTATTTT.

This clonotype occurred a few times. The chain combines TRBV5-1 with TRBJ2-3; a weak D match, TRBD1 (6 bases). Deletions cut 0 bases from V and 3 bases from J, with 8 bases between. The CDR3 contains 14 residues. The V gene's germline CDR1 is SGHRS and CDR2 YFSETQ. CDR3 coding DNA: TGCGCCAGCAGCTTGGGACAGGCAACAGATACGCAGTATTTT. As protein: CASSLGQATDTQYF.

This clonotype has a handful of counts. The rearrangement uses TRBV6-2 or TRBV6-3 and TRBJ1-2; D remains ambiguous. This CDR3 region has 14 residues. Germline lookup yields CDR1 MNHEY and CDR2 SVGEGT. Trimming shortened V by 8 bases and J by 8 bases, and 21 bases separated the two germline ends. For the CDR3, the DNA is TGTGCCAGCCACGATGTGCCCGCGATCGTCGGCTACACCTTC. This encodes CASHDVPAIVGYTF.

Only a few counts were recorded for this clonotype. This chain uses TRBV7-2 with TRBJ1-2; the D is unclear. In germline, CDR1 is SGHTA, CDR2 FQGNSA. The CDR3 contains 15 residues. The V end lost 0 bases, the J end lost 0 bases, and 8 bases lay between the germline ends. CDR3 coding DNA: TGTGCCAGCAGCTTAGCTATCCAATCTAACTATGGCTACACCTTC. This encodes CASSLAIQSNYGYTF.

V and J are TRBV7-9 and TRBJ1-1, with TRBD1 as a possible D gene (5 bases). Germline V gene lookup returns CDR1 SEHNR and CDR2 FQNEAQ (reference sequence). V lost 5 bases to trimming and J lost 3 bases, with 13 bases between them. This CDR3 is 14 amino acids long. The CDR3 sequence is CASSRTDRHTEAFF. The CDR3 DNA sequence: TGTGCCAGCAGCCGTACTGACAGACACACTGAAGCTTTCTTT.

This chain connects TRBV2 to TRBJ2-2, with a possible D match to TRBD1 (6 bases). CDR3 length equals 14 residues. CDR1 SNHLY and CDR2 FYNNEI come from the germline V gene. Trimming took 5 bases from V and 1 from J, leaving 8 bases between them. The CDR3 spells CASSIGGNTGELFF. The CDR3 DNA follows: TGTGCCAGCAGTATAGGGGGGAACACCGGGGAGCTGTTTTTT.

This clonotype was counted a few times. The chain recombines TRBV7-2 with TRBJ2-2; TRBD1 might be the D (7 bases). There are 14 residues in the CDR3. CDR1 is SGHTA and CDR2 is FQGNSA in the germline V gene. The V and J ends lost 4 bases and 7 bases respectively, with 13 bases between them. CDR3 protein: CASSSSGGIGELFF. The CDR3, as DNA: TGTGCCAGCAGCTCTTCAGGGGGGATCGGGGAGCTGTTTTTT.

The rearrangement uses TRBV5-1 and TRBJ2-2; 8 nucleotides agree with TRBD1. This CDR3 has 14 residues. Germline V CDR1 and CDR2: SGHRS, YFSETQ. With V trimmed by 5 bases and J by 7 bases, 7 bases remained unmatched. The chain's CDR3 is CASRRTGKVGELFF. DNA for the CDR3: TGCGCCAGCAGGCGGACAGGGAAGGTCGGGGAGCTGTTTTTT.

The chain recombines TRBV27 with TRBJ2-3; D is uncertain. CDR3 length: 16 amino acids. V lost 0 bases, J lost 1 base, and 11 bases lay in between. From germline, CDR1 is MNHEY and CDR2 SMNVEV (reference sequence). For the CDR3, the DNA is TGTGCCAGCAGTTTATCTTGGGTGTTGGGCACAGATACGCAGTATTTT. As protein: CASSLSWVLGTDTQYF.

This clonotype was seen only a few times. The rearrangement joins TRBV5-1 to TRBJ2-1; 8 bases agree with TRBD2. V lost 4 bases and J lost 9; bases outside the gene matches: 9. The CDR3 is 14 residues long. Germline V CDR1 and CDR2: SGHRS, YFSETQ. Written as DNA, the CDR3 is TGCGCCAGCAGCAGCGGGGGCTACCAGGGTGAGCAGTTCTTC. Residues: CASSSGGYQGEQFF.

This clonotype came up a few times. The CDR3 loop is CASSLGGGGNEQYF. CDR3 DNA: TGCGCCAGCAGCTTGGGCGGGGGAGGCAACGAGCAGTACTTC. The chain has TRBV5-1 and TRBJ2-7, with 7 bases identical to TRBD2. This CDR3 comprises 14 residues. V gave up 0 bases and J gave up 5 bases; unmatched junction bases: 5. The germline CDR1 and CDR2 sequences are SGHRS and YFSETQ.

The chain combines TRBV7-9 with TRBJ1-1, with D unclear. The CDR3 has 14 amino acids. V was trimmed by 1 base and J by 4 bases, leaving 10 bases between them. Germline V gives CDR1 SEHNR, CDR2 FQNEAQ (reference sequence). The CDR3 bases are TGTGCCAGCAGCTTAGTAGGCTGGGGCACTGAAGCTTTCTTT. This codes for CASSLVGWGTEAFF.

This clonotype has just a few counts. This chain uses TRBV7-2 with TRBJ2-7; TRBD1 matches 10 bases. The trim removed 5 bases at V and 3 bases at J, leaving 7 bases unmatched. Germline CDR1 SGHTA, CDR2 FQGNSA. The CDR3 is made up of 15 amino acids. The CDR3: CASSPQTGGFYEQYF. The CDR3, as DNA: TGTGCCAGCAGCCCTCAGACAGGGGGCTTCTACGAGCAGTACTTC. The variable domain in full, with the rest retrieved from reference TRBV7-2 and TRBJ2-7, is GAGVSQSPSNKVTEKGKDVELRCDPISGHTALYWYRQSLGQGLEFLIYFQGNSAPDKSGLPSDRFSAERTGGSVSTLTIQRTQQEDSAVYLCASSPQTGGFYEQYFGPGTRLTVT.

The chain has TRBV20-1 and TRBJ2-5; possible D gene TRBD2, 5 bases. Trimming removed 3 bases at V and 5 bases at J, with 13 bases between. The length of the CDR3 is 13 residues. CDR1 DFQATT and CDR2 SNEGSKA come from the germline V gene (reference sequence). This chain's CDR3 is CSASTGVAETQYF. The CDR3 DNA follows: TGCAGTGCTAGTACCGGGGTGGCGGAGACCCAGTACTTC.

The chain links TRBV28 to TRBJ2-5; the D gene is possibly TRBD2 (6 bases). Trimming left V 5 bases short and J 5 bases short, with 15 bases between. CDR3 length: 14 residues. The germline V gene encodes CDR1 MDHEN and CDR2 SYDVKM. The CDR3 region has the DNA TGTGCCAGCAGTGGGATAGGGAGGAGGGAGACCCAGTACTTC. Amino acids: CASSGIGRRETQYF.

This clonotype was seen more than once but under ten times. This chain joins TRBV20-1 and TRBJ2-1; D remains unclear. The CDR3 is 11 amino acids. The germline V gene has CDR1 DFQATT and CDR2 SNEGSKA (reference sequence). The germline V and J ends were trimmed by 7 bases and 5 bases, with 9 bases remaining between them. The CDR3: CSVKAHNEQFF. CDR3 sequence (DNA): TGCAGTGTCAAGGCCCACAATGAGCAGTTCTTC.

The sample holds a few counts of this clonotype. The rearrangement joins TRBV11-2 to TRBJ2-5, with 13 bases aligning to TRBD2. The CDR3 is made up of 17 amino acids. Germline CDR1 reads SGHAT; CDR2 reads FQNNGV. V lost 5 bases, J lost 3 bases, and 9 bases stayed unmatched. The CDR3 sequence is CASSPTLLAGGEETQYF. The DNA for the CDR3 is TGTGCCAGCAGCCCCACCTTACTAGCGGGGGGGGAAGAGACCCAGTACTTC.